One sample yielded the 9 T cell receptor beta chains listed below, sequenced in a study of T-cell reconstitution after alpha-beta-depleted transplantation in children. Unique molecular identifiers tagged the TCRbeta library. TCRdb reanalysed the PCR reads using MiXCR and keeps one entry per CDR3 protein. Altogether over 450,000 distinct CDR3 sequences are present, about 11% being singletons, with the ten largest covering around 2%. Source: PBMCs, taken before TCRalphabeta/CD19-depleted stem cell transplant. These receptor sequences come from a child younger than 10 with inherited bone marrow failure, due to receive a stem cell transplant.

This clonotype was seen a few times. CDR3 in DNA: TGTGCCAGCAGTCCGACAGGTTATAATGAAAAACTGTTTTTT. Translating it yields CASSPTGYNEKLFF. V is TRBV27 and J is TRBJ1-4; D is perhaps TRBD1 (6 bases). Per the germline V gene, CDR1 is MNHEY and CDR2 is SMNVEV (reference sequence). The germline V and J ends were trimmed by 5 bases and 4 bases, with 11 bases remaining between them. This CDR3 has 14 amino acids.

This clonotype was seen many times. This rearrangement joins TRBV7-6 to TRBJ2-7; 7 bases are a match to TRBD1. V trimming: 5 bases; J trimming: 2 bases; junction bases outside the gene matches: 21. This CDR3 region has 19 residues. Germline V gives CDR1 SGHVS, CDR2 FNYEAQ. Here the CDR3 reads CASSPPVRGNGQGAYEQYF. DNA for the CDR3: TGTGCCAGCAGCCCCCCAGTAAGGGGGAACGGCCAGGGGGCCTACGAGCAGTACTTC.

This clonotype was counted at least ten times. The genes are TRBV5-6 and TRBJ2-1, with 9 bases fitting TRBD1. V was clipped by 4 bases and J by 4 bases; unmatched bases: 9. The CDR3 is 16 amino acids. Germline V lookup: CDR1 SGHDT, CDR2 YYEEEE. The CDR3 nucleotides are TGTGCCAGCAGCGTTCACAGGGGGCGGACGTACAATGAGCAGTTCTTC. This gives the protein CASSVHRGRTYNEQFF.

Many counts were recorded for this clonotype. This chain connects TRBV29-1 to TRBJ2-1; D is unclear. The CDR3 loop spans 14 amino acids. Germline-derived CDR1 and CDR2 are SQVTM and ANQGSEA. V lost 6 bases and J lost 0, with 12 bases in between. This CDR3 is CSVLGHSSYNEQFF. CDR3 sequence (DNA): TGCAGCGTCCTAGGGCACAGCTCCTACAATGAGCAGTTCTTC.

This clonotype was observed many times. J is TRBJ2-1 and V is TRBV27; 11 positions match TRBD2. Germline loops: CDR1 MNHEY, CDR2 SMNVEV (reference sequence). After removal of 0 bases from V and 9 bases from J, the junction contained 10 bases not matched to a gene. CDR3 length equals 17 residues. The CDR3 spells CASSLSIIAGGPGEQFF. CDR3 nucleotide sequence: TGTGCCAGCAGTTTATCGATAATAGCGGGAGGGCCTGGTGAGCAGTTCTTC.

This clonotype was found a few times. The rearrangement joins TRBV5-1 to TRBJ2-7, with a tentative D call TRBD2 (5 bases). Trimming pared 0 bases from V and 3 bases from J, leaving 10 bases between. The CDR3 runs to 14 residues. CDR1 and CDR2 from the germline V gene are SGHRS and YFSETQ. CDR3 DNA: TGCGCCAGCAGCTTGGGAGCGGAGCACTACGAGCAGTACTTC. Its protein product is CASSLGAEHYEQYF.

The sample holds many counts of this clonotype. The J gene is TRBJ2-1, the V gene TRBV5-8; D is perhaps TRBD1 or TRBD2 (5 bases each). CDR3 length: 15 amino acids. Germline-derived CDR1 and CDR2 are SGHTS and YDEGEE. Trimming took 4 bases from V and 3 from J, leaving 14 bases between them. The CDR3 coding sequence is TGTGCCAGCAGCAAGGGACCGAAGAACTACAATGAGCAGTTCTTC. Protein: CASSKGPKNYNEQFF.

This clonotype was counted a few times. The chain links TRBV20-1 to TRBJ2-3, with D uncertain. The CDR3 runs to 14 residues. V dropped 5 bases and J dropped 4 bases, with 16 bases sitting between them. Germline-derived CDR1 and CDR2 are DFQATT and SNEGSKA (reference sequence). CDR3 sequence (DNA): TGCAGTGCTCCACCCCGAAGTGGGTCAGATACGCAGTATTTT. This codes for CSAPPRSGSDTQYF.

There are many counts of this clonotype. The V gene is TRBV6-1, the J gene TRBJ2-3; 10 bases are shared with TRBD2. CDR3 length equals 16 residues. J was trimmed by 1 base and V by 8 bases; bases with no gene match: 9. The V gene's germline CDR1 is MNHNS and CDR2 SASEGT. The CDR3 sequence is CASQLAGWAGTDTQYF. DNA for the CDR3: TGTGCCAGCCAACTAGCGGGATGGGCGGGCACAGATACGCAGTATTTT.